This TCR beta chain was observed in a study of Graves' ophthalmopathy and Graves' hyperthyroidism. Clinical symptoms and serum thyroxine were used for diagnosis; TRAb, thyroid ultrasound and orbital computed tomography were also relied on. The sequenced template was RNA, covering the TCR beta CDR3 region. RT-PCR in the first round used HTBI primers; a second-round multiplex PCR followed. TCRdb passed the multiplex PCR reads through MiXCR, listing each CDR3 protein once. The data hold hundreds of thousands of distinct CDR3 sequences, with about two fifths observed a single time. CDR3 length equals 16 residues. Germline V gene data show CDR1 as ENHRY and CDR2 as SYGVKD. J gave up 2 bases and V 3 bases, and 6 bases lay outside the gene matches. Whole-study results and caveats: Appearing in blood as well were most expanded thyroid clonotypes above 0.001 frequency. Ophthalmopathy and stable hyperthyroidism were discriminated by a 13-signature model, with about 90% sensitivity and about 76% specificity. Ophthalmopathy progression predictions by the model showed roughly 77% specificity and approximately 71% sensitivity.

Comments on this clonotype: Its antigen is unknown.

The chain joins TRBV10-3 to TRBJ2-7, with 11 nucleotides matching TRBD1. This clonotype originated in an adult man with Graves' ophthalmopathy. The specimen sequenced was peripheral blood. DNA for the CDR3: TGTGCCATCAGTGATCAGGGACAGGGGGGGACCTACGAGCAGTACTTC. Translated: CAISDQGQGGTYEQYF.